This entry features one TCR beta chain sequence. No antigen is known for it. A multiplex PCR was run with 60 Vbeta primers and 13 Jbeta primers. Here immunoSEQ multiplex PCR was the method, and the copy in TCRdb shows in-frame clones only, minus some. The profile covers some 200,000 clones, with 70% appearing a single time and 2.6% taken by the ten largest. The data stem from a study of cytomegalovirus exposure and HLA in healthy donors. Study-level findings and limits: A prior analysis recorded that most TCR beta V segments were productive about 87% or about 30% of the time. Per published reports, the classifier diagnosed cytomegalovirus status with high specificity and sensitivity.

The receptor's source is a man aged 35 to 55 in good health and CMV-seropositive. The sample taken for sequencing was PBMCs.

The CDR3 DNA reads TGTGCCAGCAGTAAGGGGGGGGGTCCCCTCGGAGTCACAGATACGCAGTATTTT. Amino acids: CASSKGGGPLGVTDTQYF. The chain employs TRBV27 and TRBJ2-3, with a tentative D call TRBD2 (7 bases). This CDR3 has 18 residues. CDR1 and CDR2 from the germline V gene are MNHEY and SMNVEV (reference sequence). With 5 bases removed from V and 2 bases from J, the gap between germline ends came to 23 bases.